This T cell receptor (beta chain) originates from a study of T cells in Graves' hyperthyroidism and ophthalmopathy. Broader study findings: A median 6.5 months before onset, the model predicted ophthalmopathy.

PBMCs were derived from around 10 ml fresh peripheral blood. Regions amplified from RNA transcripts were the TCR beta CDR3 regions. The study used the HTBI primer set for a first-round RT-PCR of the TCR CDR3. Using its own MiXCR run on the multiplex PCR reads, TCRdb lists one record per CDR3 protein. The sample has roughly 510,000 distinct CDR3 sequences; about a fifth are singletons. The CDR3 contains 15 residues. V trimming: 8 bases; J trimming: 0 bases; junction bases outside the gene matches: 6. Germline lookup yields CDR1 KGHSH and CDR2 LQKENI. Notes on this clonotype: Its matching antigen is unknown.

V and J are TRBV18 and TRBJ1-1; 10 nucleotides align to TRBD1. This receptor was identified in a man aged 18-30 years with Graves' hyperthyroidism. The sample comprised blood. CDR3 residues: CASQGQGVMNTEAFF. The CDR3 coding sequence is TGTGCCAGCCAAGGACAGGGGGTGATGAACACTGAAGCTTTCTTT.